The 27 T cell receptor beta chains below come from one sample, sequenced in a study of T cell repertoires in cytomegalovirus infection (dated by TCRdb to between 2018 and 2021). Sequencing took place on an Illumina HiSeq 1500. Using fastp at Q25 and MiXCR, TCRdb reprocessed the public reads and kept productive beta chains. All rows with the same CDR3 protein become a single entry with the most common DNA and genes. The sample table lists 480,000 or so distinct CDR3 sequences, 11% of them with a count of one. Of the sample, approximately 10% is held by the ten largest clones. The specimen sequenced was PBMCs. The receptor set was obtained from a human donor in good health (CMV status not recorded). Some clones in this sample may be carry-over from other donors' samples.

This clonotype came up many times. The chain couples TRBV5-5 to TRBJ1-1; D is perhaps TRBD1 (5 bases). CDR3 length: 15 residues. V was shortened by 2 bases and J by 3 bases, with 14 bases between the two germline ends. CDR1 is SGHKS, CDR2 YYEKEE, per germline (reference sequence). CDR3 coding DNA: TGTGCCAGCAGCTTTGCTATCGGGGGAGACACTGAAGCTTTCTTT. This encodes CASSFAIGGDTEAFF.

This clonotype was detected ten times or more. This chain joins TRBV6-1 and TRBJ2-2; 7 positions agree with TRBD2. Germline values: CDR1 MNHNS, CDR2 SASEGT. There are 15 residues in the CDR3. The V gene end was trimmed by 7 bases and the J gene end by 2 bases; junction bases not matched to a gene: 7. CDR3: CASNTQRGNTGELFF. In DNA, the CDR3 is TGTGCCAGCAACACCCAGCGGGGAAACACCGGGGAGCTGTTTTTT.

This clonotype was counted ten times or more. CDR3 amino acids: CASSNFWDYSTLDTQYF. CDR3 in DNA: TGTGCCAGTTCAAACTTCTGGGACTACTCGACGTTAGATACGCAGTATTTT. The chain links TRBV2 to TRBJ2-3; 7 nucleotides agree with TRBD2. The V and J ends lost 9 bases and 5 bases, in that order; junction bases with no gene match: 20. The CDR3 extends over 17 amino acids. Germline assignment: CDR1 SNHLY and CDR2 FYNNEI.

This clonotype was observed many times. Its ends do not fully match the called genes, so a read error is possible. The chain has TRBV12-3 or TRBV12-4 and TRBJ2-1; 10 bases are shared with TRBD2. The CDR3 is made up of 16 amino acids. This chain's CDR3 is CASRPRLAGHNLGVIF. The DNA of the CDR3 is TGTGCCAGCAGGCCAAGACTAGCGGGTCATAACTTAGGGGTGATCTTC.

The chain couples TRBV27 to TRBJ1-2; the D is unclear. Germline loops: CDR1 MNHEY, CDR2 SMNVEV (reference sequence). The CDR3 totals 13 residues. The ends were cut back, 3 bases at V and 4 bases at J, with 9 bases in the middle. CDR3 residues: CASSLRGRYGYTF. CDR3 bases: TGTGCCAGCAGTTTGAGAGGCCGCTATGGCTACACCTTC.

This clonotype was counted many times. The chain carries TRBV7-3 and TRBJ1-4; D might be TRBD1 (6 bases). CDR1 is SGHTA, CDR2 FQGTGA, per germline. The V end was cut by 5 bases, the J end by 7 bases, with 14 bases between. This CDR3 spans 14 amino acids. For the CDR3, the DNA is TGTGCCAGCAGCCCCGGGGGGGGCGGTGAAAAACTGTTTTTT. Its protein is CASSPGGGGEKLFF.

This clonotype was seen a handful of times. CDR3 nucleotides: TGTGCCAGCAGGCGAACTACCCGACAGGGGGTCCCCAAAGAGACCCAGTACTTC. Protein: CASRRTTRQGVPKETQYF. The V gene is TRBV7-9, the J gene TRBJ2-5; 9 bases are shared with TRBD1. The germline V gene encodes CDR1 SEHNR and CDR2 FQNEAQ (reference sequence). This CDR3 spans 18 amino acids. J lost 3 bases, V lost 6 bases, and 17 bases had no gene match.

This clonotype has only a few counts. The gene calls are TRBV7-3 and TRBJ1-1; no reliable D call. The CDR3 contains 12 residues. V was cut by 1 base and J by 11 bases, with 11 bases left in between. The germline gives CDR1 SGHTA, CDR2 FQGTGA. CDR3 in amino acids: CASSLKLSRAFF. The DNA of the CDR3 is TGTGCCAGCAGCTTAAAGCTCTCGCGCGCTTTCTTT.

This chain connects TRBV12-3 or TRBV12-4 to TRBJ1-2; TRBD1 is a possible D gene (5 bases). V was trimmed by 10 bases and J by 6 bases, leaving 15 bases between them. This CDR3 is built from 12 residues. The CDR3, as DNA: TGTGCCACCGAGGGAAGGGGCGATGGCTACACCTTC. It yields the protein CATEGRGDGYTF.

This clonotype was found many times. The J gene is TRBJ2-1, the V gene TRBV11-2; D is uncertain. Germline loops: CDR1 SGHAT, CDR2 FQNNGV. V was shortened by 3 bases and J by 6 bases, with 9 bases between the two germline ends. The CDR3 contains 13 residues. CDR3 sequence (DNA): TGTGCCAGCAGCTTGGCCGGTCTCAATGAGCAGTTCTTC. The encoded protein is CASSLAGLNEQFF.

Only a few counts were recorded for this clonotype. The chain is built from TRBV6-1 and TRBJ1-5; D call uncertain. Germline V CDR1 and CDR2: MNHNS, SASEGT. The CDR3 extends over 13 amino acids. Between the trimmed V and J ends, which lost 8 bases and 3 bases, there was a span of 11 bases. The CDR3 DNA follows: TGTGCCAGCGCCTTAGCCCCCAATCAGCCCCAGCATTTT. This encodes CASALAPNQPQHF.

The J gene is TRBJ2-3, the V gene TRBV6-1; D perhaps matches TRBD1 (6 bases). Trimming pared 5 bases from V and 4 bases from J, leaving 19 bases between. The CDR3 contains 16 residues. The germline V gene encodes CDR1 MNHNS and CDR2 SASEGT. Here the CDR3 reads CASSYHPTGQADTQYF. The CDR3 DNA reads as TGTGCCAGCAGTTATCATCCAACAGGGCAGGCAGATACGCAGTATTTT.

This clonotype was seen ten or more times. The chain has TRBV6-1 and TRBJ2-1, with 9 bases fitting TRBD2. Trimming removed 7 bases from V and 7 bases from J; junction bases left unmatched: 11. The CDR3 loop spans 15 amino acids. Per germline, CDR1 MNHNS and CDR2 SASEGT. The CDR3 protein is CASTYGGTSSNEQFF. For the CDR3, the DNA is TGTGCCAGCACCTATGGGGGGACTAGCTCGAATGAGCAGTTCTTC.

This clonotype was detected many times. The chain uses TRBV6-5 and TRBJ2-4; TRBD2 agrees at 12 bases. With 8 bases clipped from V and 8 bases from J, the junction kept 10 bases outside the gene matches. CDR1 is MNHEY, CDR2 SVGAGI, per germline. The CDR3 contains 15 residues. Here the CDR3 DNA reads TGTGCCAGCTCCCTAGCGGGGGGGCCTAACTACATTCAGTACTTC. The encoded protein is CASSLAGGPNYIQYF.

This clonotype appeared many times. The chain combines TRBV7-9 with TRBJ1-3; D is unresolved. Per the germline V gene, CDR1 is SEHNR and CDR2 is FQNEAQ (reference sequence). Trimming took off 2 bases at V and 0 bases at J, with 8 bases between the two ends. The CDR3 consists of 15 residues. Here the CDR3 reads CASSLQALSGNTIYF. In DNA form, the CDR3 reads TGTGCCAGCAGCTTACAGGCGCTCTCTGGAAACACCATATATTTT.

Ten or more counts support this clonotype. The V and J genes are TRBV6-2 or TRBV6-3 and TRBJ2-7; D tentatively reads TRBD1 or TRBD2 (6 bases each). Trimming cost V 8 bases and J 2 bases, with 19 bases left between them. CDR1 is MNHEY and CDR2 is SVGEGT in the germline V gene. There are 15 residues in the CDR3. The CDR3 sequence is CASSLTGGRTYEQYF. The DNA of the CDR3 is TGTGCCAGCTCTCTTACCGGGGGCCGGACCTACGAGCAGTACTTC.

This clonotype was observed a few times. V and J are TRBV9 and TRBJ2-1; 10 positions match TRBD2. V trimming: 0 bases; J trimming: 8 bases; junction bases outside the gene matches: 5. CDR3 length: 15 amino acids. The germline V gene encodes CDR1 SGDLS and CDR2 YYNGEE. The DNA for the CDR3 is TGTGCCAGCAGCGTAGTGGGACTAGCGATGGATGAGCAGTTCTTC. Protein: CASSVVGLAMDEQFF.

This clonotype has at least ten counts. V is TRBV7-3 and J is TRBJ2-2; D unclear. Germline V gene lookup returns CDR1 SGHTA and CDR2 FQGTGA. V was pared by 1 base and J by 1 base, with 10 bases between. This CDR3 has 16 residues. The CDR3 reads CASSLMAGLNTGELFF. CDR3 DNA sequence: TGTGCCAGCAGCTTAATGGCAGGCCTGAACACCGGGGAGCTGTTTTTT.

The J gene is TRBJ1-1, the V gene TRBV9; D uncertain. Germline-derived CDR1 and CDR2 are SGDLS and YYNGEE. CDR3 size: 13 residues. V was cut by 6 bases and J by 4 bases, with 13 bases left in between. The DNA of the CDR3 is TGTGCCAGCACCAGCTGGGGAAGCACTGAAGCTTTCTTT. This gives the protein CASTSWGSTEAFF.

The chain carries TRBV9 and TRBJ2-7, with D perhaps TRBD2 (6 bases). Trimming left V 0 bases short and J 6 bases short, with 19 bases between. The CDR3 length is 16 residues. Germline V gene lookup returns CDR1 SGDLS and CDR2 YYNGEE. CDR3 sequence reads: CASSVGSADNGGEQYF. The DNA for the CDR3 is TGTGCCAGCAGCGTAGGTAGCGCCGATAACGGGGGCGAGCAGTACTTC.

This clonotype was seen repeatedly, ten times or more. Here the CDR3 DNA reads TGTGCCAGCAGTGCCCCAAGCGGATTCACCGGGGAGCTGTTTTTT. This codes for CASSAPSGFTGELFF. The V gene is TRBV6-1, the J gene TRBJ2-2, with D possibly matching TRBD2 (5 bases). The CDR3 extends over 15 amino acids. Trimming took 4 bases from V and 4 from J, leaving 13 bases between them. CDR1 is MNHNS and CDR2 is SASEGT in the germline V gene.

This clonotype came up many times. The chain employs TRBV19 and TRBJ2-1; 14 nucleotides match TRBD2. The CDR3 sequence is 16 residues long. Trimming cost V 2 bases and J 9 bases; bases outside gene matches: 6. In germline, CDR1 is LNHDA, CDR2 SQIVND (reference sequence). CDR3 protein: CASSITGTSGSGEQFF. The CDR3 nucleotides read TGTGCCAGTAGTATAACCGGGACTAGCGGGAGCGGTGAGCAGTTCTTC.

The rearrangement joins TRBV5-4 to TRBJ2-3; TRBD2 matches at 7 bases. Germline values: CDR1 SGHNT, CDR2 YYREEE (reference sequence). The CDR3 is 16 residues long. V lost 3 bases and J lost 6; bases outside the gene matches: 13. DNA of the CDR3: TGTGCCAGCAGCTCGACTAGCTGGGGGTCCCCCGATACGCAGTATTTT. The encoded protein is CASSSTSWGSPDTQYF.

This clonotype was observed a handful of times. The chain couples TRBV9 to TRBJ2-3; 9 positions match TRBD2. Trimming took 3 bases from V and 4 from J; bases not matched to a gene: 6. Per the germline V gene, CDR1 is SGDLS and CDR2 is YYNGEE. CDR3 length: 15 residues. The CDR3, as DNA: TGTGCCAGCAGCGGGCGGGGGGGCCTTGCAGATACGCAGTATTTT. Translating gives CASSGRGGLADTQYF.

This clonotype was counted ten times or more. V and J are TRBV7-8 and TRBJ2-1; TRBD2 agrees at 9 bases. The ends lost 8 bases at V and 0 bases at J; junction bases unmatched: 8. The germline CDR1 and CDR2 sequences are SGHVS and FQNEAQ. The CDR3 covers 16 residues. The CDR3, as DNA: TGTGCCAGCTGTACTCTAGCGGGGAGCTCCTACAATGAGCAGTTCTTC. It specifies CASCTLAGSSYNEQFF.

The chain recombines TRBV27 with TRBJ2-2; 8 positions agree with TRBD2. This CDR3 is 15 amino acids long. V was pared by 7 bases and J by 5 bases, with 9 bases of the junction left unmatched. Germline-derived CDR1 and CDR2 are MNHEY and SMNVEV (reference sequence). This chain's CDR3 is CASNRSGGWTGELFF. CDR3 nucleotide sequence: TGTGCCAGCAACCGAAGCGGGGGATGGACCGGGGAGCTGTTTTTT.

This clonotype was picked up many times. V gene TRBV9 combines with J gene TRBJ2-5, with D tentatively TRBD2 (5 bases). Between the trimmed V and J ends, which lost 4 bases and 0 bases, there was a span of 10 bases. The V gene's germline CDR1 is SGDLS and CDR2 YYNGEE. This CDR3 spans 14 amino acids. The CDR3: CASSLEGNQETQYF. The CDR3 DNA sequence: TGTGCCAGCAGCCTCGAGGGAAACCAAGAGACCCAGTACTTC.